The 32 T cell receptor beta chains presented below share a single source sample, sequenced in a study of blood T cell repertoires in COVID-19. TCRdb keeps only in-frame clones here, not all; method: immunoSEQ multiplex PCR. In the table there are 170,000 or so clones, approximately 87% of which are singletons. The sample consisted of peripheral blood. These TCRs come from a woman younger than 35 who had recovered from COVID-19.

This clone was picked up a small number of times. The rearrangement uses TRBV9 and TRBJ2-5, with 10 bases lining up with TRBD1. The germline gives CDR1 SGDLS, CDR2 YYNGEE. The CDR3 consists of 15 residues. The J segment lost 2 bases and the V segment lost 3 bases, leaving 4 bases of the junction unmatched. The DNA of the CDR3 is TGTGCCAGCAGCGCGGGACAGGGGTCTCAAGAGACCCAGTACTTC. Translation: CASSAGQGSQETQYF. Drawing the rest from reference TRBV9 and TRBJ2-5, the complete variable domain is DSGVTQTPKHLITATGQRVTLRCSPRSGDLSVYWYQQSLDQGLQFLIQYYNGEERAKGNILERFSAQQFPDLHSELNLSSLELGDSALYFCASSAGQGSQETQYFGPGTRLLVL.

The genes are TRBV4-2 and TRBJ2-1; 7 nucleotides align to TRBD2. V shed 1 base, J shed 7 bases, and the junction held 7 bases outside the gene matches. Germline V gives CDR1 LGHNA, CDR2 YNFKEQ. The CDR3 loop spans 15 amino acids. The CDR3 nucleotides read TGTGCCAGCAGCCAAGCAGGTTGGGGAGGGAATGAGCAGTTCTTC. It is translated as CASSQAGWGGNEQFF.

V and J are TRBV6-2 or TRBV6-3 and TRBJ2-2; 10 bases are shared with TRBD2. CDR3 length equals 17 residues. The V gene's germline CDR1 is MNHEY and CDR2 SVGEGT. V shed 2 bases, J shed 2 bases, and the junction held 5 bases outside the gene matches. For the CDR3, the DNA is TGTGCCAGCAGTTACGGCGGACTAGCGGCTAACACCGGGGAGCTGTTTTTT. Amino acids: CASSYGGLAANTGELFF.

The V and J genes are TRBV7-8 and TRBJ1-5, with D maybe TRBD1 (5 bases). Trimming left V 2 bases short and J 1 base short, with 12 bases between. This CDR3 is 16 amino acids long. The V gene's germline CDR1 is SGHVS and CDR2 FQNEAQ. The CDR3 reads CASSLRGIGSNQPQHF. The CDR3, as DNA: TGTGCCAGCAGCTTAAGGGGTATTGGGAGCAATCAGCCCCAGCATTTT.

The chain is built from TRBV24-1 and TRBJ2-6; possible D gene TRBD1, 5 bases. The CDR3 has 18 residues. V shed 3 bases and J shed 0 bases, with 14 bases lying between them. CDR1 is KGHDR and CDR2 is SFDVKD in the germline V gene. This CDR3 is CATSDVQGIRSGANVLTF. CDR3 DNA sequence: TGTGCCACCAGTGATGTCCAGGGTATTCGCTCTGGGGCCAACGTCCTGACTTTC.

This clone turned up a few times. The V gene is TRBV25-1, the J gene TRBJ1-5; D not resolved. Germline V gene data show CDR1 as MGHDK and CDR2 as SYGVNS. Trimming pared 6 bases from V and 5 bases from J, leaving 8 bases between. This CDR3 is built from 12 residues. CDR3 DNA: TGTGCCAGCAGGGGCCCACATCAGCCCCAGCATTTT. It yields the protein CASRGPHQPQHF.

The rearrangement uses TRBV7-2 and TRBJ1-1, with a tentative D call TRBD1 (5 bases). Trimming took 1 base from V and 7 from J, leaving 13 bases between them. The CDR3 is 14 residues long. From germline, CDR1 is SGHTA and CDR2 FQGNSA. The CDR3 sequence is CASSLVLQAIEAFF. The CDR3 DNA reads as TGTGCCAGCAGCTTAGTTTTACAGGCAATTGAAGCTTTCTTT.

This clone appeared a few times. The genes are TRBV18 and TRBJ1-2, with D possibly TRBD1 on 6 matching bases. Trimming took 2 bases from V and 2 from J, leaving 12 bases between them. This CDR3 is 15 amino acids long. CDR1 is KGHSH and CDR2 is LQKENI in the germline V gene. The DNA of the CDR3 is TGTGCCAGCTCACCATCCGCACAGGGAAACTATGGCTACACCTTC. This encodes CASSPSAQGNYGYTF.

This clone was counted a single time. V is TRBV6-5 and J is TRBJ1-1; D might be TRBD1 (5 bases). Looked up from germline, CDR1 is MNHEY and CDR2 is SVGAGI. The CDR3 contains 11 residues. Trimming removed 6 bases at V and 7 bases at J, with 9 bases between. The CDR3 reads CASSHDSEAFF. The CDR3 DNA is TGTGCCAGCAGCCACGACAGTGAAGCTTTCTTT.

The CDR3 here is CASSPQTGRGHNEQFF. The CDR3 DNA reads TGTGCCAGCAGTCCCCAGACAGGGCGGGGTCACAATGAGCAGTTCTTC. This chain links TRBV27 with TRBJ2-1; tentative D call: TRBD1 (7 bases). Germline V gene lookup returns CDR1 MNHEY and CDR2 SMNVEV (reference sequence). Trimming left V 5 bases short and J 5 bases short, with 19 bases between. This CDR3 region has 16 residues.

For the CDR3, the DNA is TGTGCCAGCAGCCGGGGACTATCCCACGAGCAGTACGTC. It is translated as CASSRGLSHEQYV. V usage is TRBV19 and J usage is TRBJ2-7, with 7 bases that match TRBD2. CDR3 length: 13 residues. The V gene end was trimmed by 9 bases and the J gene end by 5 bases; junction bases not matched to a gene: 10. The germline CDR1 and CDR2 sequences are LNHDA and SQIVND (reference sequence).

This clone was picked up one time. The gene calls are TRBV4-1 and TRBJ2-1, with TRBD2 matching over 7 bases. The CDR3 length is 13 residues. Germline V gives CDR1 MGHRA, CDR2 YSYEKL. J was trimmed by 10 bases and V by 3 bases; bases with no gene match: 6. The CDR3 DNA reads as TGCGCCAGCAGCCACGGACTAGTTTCAGAGCAGTTCTTC. Translation: CASSHGLVSEQFF.

Only a few counts were recorded for this clone. The J gene is TRBJ1-6, the V gene TRBV3-1 (or the pseudogene TRBV3-2), with D hard to call. In germline, CDR1 is LGHDT, CDR2 YNNKEL (reference sequence). The V end lost 4 bases, the J end lost 8 bases, and 12 bases lay between the germline ends. The CDR3 has 14 residues. CDR3 coding DNA: TGTGCCAGCAGCCCGGCCAGCGCGCATTCACCCCTCCACTTT. Protein product: CASSPASAHSPLHF.

The J gene is TRBJ2-1, the V gene TRBV9; 8 bases are shared with TRBD2. The CDR3 has 15 amino acids. V was clipped by 4 bases and J by 2 bases; unmatched bases: 5. The germline V gene has CDR1 SGDLS and CDR2 YYNGEE. In DNA form, the CDR3 reads TGTGCCAGCAGCCCCGGGGGGGGCCCCTACAATGAGCAGTTCTTC. The encoded protein is CASSPGGGPYNEQFF.

The chain joins TRBV5-1 to TRBJ2-7, with D possibly TRBD1 on 6 matching bases. The CDR3 is 15 residues long. CDR1 and CDR2 (germline): SGHRS, YFSETQ. Trimming removed 4 bases at V and 2 bases at J, with 16 bases between. The CDR3 sequence is CASSPEQGPPYEQYF. CDR3 nucleotide sequence: TGCGCCAGCAGCCCTGAACAGGGTCCACCCTACGAGCAGTACTTC.

The chain combines TRBV11-2 with TRBJ2-4; D remains unclear. The CDR3 has 12 amino acids. The germline gives CDR1 SGHAT, CDR2 FQNNGV. With 0 bases removed from V and 6 bases from J, the gap between germline ends came to 3 bases. CDR3 in DNA: TGTGCCAGCAGCTTAGATCTAAACATTCAGTACTTC. Residues: CASSLDLNIQYF.

The chain is built from TRBV15 and TRBJ2-5; D gene ambiguous. Germline V CDR1 and CDR2: LNHNV, YYDKDF (reference sequence). Trimming removed 0 bases from V and 4 bases from J, with 9 bases in between. The length of the CDR3 is 14 residues. Here the CDR3 reads CATSRDQARETQYF. In nucleotides, the CDR3 is TGTGCCACCAGCAGAGATCAAGCAAGAGAGACCCAGTACTTC. The full variable domain, with the rest looked up from reference TRBV15 and TRBJ2-5, is DAMVIQNPRYQVTQFGKPVTLSCSQTLNHNVMYWYQQKSSQAPKLLFHYYDKDFNNEADTPDNFQSRRPNTSFCFLDIRSPGLGDTAMYLCATSRDQARETQYFGPGTRLLVL.

J is TRBJ1-1 and V is TRBV14; the D gene is possibly TRBD1 (6 bases). From germline, CDR1 is SGHDN and CDR2 FVKESK. There are 16 residues in the CDR3. V lost 4 bases to trimming and J lost 1 base, with 16 bases between them. The CDR3 nucleotides are TGTGCCAGCAGCCCCCCGACAGGACGGTGGAACACTGAAGCTTTCTTT. It encodes CASSPPTGRWNTEAFF.

The genes are TRBV2 and TRBJ2-1, with 8 nucleotides matching TRBD2. J was trimmed by 5 bases and V by 4 bases; bases with no gene match: 7. The CDR3 is 15 amino acids. The germline V gene encodes CDR1 SNHLY and CDR2 FYNNEI. CDR3 residues: CASSGLAGKDNEQFF. CDR3 sequence (DNA): TGTGCCAGCAGTGGATTAGCGGGGAAGGACAATGAGCAGTTCTTC.

This rearrangement joins TRBV7-3 to TRBJ1-1; D is unresolved. V lost 4 bases, J lost 0 bases, and 6 bases lay in between. Germline-derived CDR1 and CDR2 are SGHTA and FQGTGA. The CDR3 sequence is 13 residues long. The CDR3 sequence: CASSSQVNTEAFF. Written as DNA, the CDR3 is TGTGCCAGCAGCTCCCAGGTGAACACTGAAGCTTTCTTT.

The V call is TRBV21-1, the J call TRBJ1-2; TRBD1, the table's D call, was not compared with the DNA. TRBV21-1 counts as a pseudogene. CDR3 length equals 16 residues. DNA for the CDR3: TGTGCCAGCAGCAAAGGACCGCGACAGGGGGACTATGGCTACACCTTC. As protein: CASSKGPRQGDYGYTF.

V and J are TRBV11-2 and TRBJ2-1, with D maybe TRBD2 (6 bases). The CDR3 consists of 14 residues. The V end lost 2 bases, the J end lost 8 bases, and 13 bases lay between the germline ends. Germline CDR1 SGHAT, CDR2 FQNNGV. CDR3 amino acids: CASSLWSGSDEQFF. The CDR3 DNA sequence: TGTGCCAGCAGCTTATGGAGCGGGTCGGATGAGCAGTTCTTC.

This chain connects TRBV27 to TRBJ1-3; D possibly corresponds to TRBD1 (5 bases). The CDR3 totals 18 residues. From germline, CDR1 is MNHEY and CDR2 SMNVEV (reference sequence). Deletions cut 5 bases from V and 2 bases from J, with 22 bases between. CDR3 in DNA: TGTGCCAGCAGTCCCCTTGGGGCAGGGTCTATCGCTGGAAACACCATATATTTT. This encodes CASSPLGAGSIAGNTIYF.

The V gene is TRBV7-9, the J gene TRBJ2-3; TRBD2 aligns across 7 bases. This CDR3 is built from 15 residues. The V gene end was trimmed by 5 bases and the J gene end by 0 bases; junction bases not matched to a gene: 5. Per germline, CDR1 SEHNR and CDR2 FQNEAQ (reference sequence). The CDR3 loop reads CASSPLRESTDTQYF. CDR3 sequence (DNA): TGTGCCAGCAGCCCCCTGCGGGAGAGCACAGATACGCAGTATTTT.

In this sample, this clone turned up once. This sequence joins TRBV10-1 and TRBJ2-7, with D perhaps matching TRBD2 (5 bases). This CDR3 has 14 amino acids. V was trimmed by 6 bases and J by 7 bases, leaving 19 bases between them. Germline CDR1 WNHNN, CDR2 SYGVQD (reference sequence). CDR3 coding DNA: TGCGCCAGCAGAATTTGGACTGGGTTGAGGGAGCAGTACGTC. It encodes CASRIWTGLREQYV.

This chain connects TRBV24-1 to TRBJ1-3; D is unresolved. The germline V gene encodes CDR1 KGHDR and CDR2 SFDVKD. The CDR3 is 13 amino acids. V gave up 7 bases and J gave up 9 bases, with 15 bases separating them. The CDR3 is CATRGTPGGTIYF. As DNA, the CDR3 is TGTGCCACCAGAGGAACACCCGGAGGCACCATATATTTT.

The rearrangement uses TRBV19 and TRBJ2-7; perhaps TRBD1 as D (6 bases). CDR3 length: 11 residues. V shed 10 bases and J shed 5 bases, with 12 bases lying between them. The V gene's germline CDR1 is LNHDA and CDR2 SQIVND (reference sequence). CDR3 in DNA: TGTGCCACCCGTGGGGACAACGAGCAGTACTTC. The encoded protein is CATRGDNEQYF. Based on the CDR3 plus reference TRBV19 and TRBJ2-7, the full variable domain is DGGITQSPKYLFRKEGQNVTLSCEQNLNHDAMYWYRQDPGQGLRLIYYSQIVNDFQKGDIAEGYSVSREKKESFPLTVTSAQKNPTAFYLCATRGDNEQYFGPGTRLTVT.

This clone was counted a single time. The chain couples TRBV24-1 to TRBJ1-4, with 8 bases identical to TRBD1. CDR3 length: 15 amino acids. V shed 3 bases and J 8 bases; nucleotides not matched to a gene: 7. Germline-derived CDR1 and CDR2 are KGHDR and SFDVKD. CDR3 bases: TGTGCCACCAGTGATCCAGGACAGGGTAGCGAAAAACTGTTTTTT. Translation: CATSDPGQGSEKLFF.

V and J are TRBV2 and TRBJ1-4, with a possible D match to TRBD1 (6 bases). The CDR3 is made up of 15 amino acids. CDR1 is SNHLY and CDR2 is FYNNEI in the germline V gene. Trimming took 6 bases from V and 2 from J, leaving 13 bases between them. The CDR3 here is CASSALGQTNEKLFF. The CDR3 coding sequence is TGTGCCAGCAGCGCCTTAGGACAGACTAATGAAAAACTGTTTTTT.

The rearrangement uses TRBV11-3 and TRBJ2-7, with TRBD2 matching 11 bases. Germline V gene data show CDR1 as SGHNT and CDR2 as YENEEA. The CDR3 runs 18 residues. Trimming took 0 bases from V and 0 from J; bases not matched to a gene: 7. CDR3 loop: CASSLEWSSGGNSYEQYF. In nucleotides, the CDR3 is TGTGCCAGCAGCTTAGAATGGTCTAGCGGGGGGAACTCCTACGAGCAGTACTTC.

This chain connects TRBV19 to TRBJ2-1, with 7 bases aligning to TRBD2. This CDR3 comprises 14 residues. CDR1 is LNHDA, CDR2 SQIVND, per germline (reference sequence). V was clipped by 5 bases and J by 4 bases; unmatched bases: 5. The CDR3 is CASSHGLVYNEQFF. CDR3 in DNA: TGTGCCAGTAGTCATGGACTAGTATACAATGAGCAGTTCTTC.

This clone was seen at least ten times. The CDR3 coding sequence is TGTGCCAGCAGCCCCGGGGCGGGAGCATCCGCCCATCGGTATTTT. This translates into CASSPGAGASAHRYF. V usage is TRBV7-3 and J usage is TRBJ2-3, with 7 bases matching TRBD2. Germline CDR1 and CDR2: SGHTA and FQGTGA. CDR3 length equals 15 residues. The V gene end was trimmed by 5 bases and the J gene end by 14 bases; junction bases not matched to a gene: 19. Drawing the rest from reference TRBV7-3 and TRBJ2-3, the complete variable domain is GAGVSQTPSNKVTEKGKYVELRCDPISGHTALYWYRQSLGQGPEFLIYFQGTGAADDSGLPNDRFFAVRPEGSVSTLKIQRTERGDSAVYLCASSPGAGASAHRYFGPGTRLTVL.